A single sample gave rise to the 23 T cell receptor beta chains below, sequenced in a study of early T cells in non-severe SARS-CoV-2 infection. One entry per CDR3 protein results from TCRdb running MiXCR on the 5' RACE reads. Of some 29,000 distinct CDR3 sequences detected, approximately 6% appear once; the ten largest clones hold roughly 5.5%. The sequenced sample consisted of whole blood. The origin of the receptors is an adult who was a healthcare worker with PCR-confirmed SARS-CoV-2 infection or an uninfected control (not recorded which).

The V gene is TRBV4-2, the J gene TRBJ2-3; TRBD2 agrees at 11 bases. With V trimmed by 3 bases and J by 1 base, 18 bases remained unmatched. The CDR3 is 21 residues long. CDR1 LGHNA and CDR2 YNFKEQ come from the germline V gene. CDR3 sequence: CASSQGSLAGGPNRGTDTQYF. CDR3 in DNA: TGTGCCAGCAGCCAGGGGAGCCTAGCGGGGGGCCCCAACCGGGGCACAGATACGCAGTATTTT.

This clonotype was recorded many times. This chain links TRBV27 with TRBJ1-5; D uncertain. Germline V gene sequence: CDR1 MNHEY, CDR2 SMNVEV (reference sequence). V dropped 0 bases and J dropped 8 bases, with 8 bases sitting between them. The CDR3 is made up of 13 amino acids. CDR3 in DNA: TGTGCCAGCAGTTTATCAGGATGGGAGCCCCAGCATTTT. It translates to CASSLSGWEPQHF.

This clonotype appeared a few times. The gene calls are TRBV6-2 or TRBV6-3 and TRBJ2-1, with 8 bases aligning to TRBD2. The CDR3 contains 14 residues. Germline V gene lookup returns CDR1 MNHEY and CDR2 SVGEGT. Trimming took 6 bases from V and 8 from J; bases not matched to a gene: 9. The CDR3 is CASSNSGAGDEQFF. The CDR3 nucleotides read TGTGCCAGCAGCAATAGCGGGGCCGGGGATGAGCAGTTCTTC.

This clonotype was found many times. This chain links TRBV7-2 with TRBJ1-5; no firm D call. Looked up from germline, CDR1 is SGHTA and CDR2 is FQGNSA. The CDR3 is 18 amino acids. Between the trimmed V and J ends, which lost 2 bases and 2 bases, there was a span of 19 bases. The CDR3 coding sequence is TGTGCCAGCAGCTTATTTATAGGAGGGAGTAGGGGCAATCAGCCCCAGCATTTT. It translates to CASSLFIGGSRGNQPQHF.

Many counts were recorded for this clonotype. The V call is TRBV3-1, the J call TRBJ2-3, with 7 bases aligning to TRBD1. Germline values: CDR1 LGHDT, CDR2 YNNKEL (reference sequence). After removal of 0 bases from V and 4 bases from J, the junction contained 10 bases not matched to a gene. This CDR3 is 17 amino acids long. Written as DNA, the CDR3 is TGTGCCAGCAGCCAAGACCCGCTCGAGACAGGGCCAGATACGCAGTATTTT. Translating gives CASSQDPLETGPDTQYF.

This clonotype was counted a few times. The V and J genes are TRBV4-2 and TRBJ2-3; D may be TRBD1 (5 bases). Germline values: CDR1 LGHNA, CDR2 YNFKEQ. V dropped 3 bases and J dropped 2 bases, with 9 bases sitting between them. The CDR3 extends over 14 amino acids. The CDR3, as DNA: TGTGCCAGCAGCCATGGACAACTCACAGATACGCAGTATTTT. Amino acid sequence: CASSHGQLTDTQYF.

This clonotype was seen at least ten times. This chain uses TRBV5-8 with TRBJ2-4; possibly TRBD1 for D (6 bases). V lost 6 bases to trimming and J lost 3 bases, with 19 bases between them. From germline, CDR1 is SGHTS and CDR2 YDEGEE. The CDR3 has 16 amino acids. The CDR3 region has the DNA TGTGCCAGCACACTTTTCCGAAGACAGGTCAAAAACATTCAGTACTTC. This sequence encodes CASTLFRRQVKNIQYF.

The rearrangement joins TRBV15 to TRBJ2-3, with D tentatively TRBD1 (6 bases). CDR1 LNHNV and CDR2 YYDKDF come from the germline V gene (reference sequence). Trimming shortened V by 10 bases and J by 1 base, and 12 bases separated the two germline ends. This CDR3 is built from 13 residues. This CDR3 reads CAIQGKGTDTQYF. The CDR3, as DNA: TGTGCCATACAGGGTAAGGGCACAGATACGCAGTATTTT.

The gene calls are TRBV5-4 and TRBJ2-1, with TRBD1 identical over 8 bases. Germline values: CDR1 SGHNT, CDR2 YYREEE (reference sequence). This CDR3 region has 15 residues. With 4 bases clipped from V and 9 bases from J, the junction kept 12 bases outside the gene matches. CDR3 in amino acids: CASSRPQGGEGEQFF. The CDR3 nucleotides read TGTGCCAGCAGCCGACCACAGGGGGGCGAGGGTGAGCAGTTCTTC.

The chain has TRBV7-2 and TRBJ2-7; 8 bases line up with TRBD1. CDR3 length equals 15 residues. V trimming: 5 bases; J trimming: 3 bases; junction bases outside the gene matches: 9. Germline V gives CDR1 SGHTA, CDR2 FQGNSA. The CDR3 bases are TGTGCCAGCAGCCCGGCGGGGACAGGTCACTACGAGCAGTACTTC. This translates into CASSPAGTGHYEQYF.

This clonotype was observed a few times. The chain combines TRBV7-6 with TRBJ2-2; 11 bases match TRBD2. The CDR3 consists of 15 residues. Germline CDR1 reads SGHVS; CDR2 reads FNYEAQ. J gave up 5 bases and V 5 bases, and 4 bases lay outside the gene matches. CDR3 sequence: CASSQTSGGTGELFF. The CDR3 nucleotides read TGTGCCAGCAGCCAAACTAGCGGGGGAACCGGGGAGCTGTTTTTT.

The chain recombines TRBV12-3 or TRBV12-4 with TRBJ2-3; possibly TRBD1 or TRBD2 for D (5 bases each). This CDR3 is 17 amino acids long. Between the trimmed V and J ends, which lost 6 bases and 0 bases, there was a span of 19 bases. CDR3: CASSHPTGTESTDTQYF. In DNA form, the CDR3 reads TGTGCCAGCAGCCATCCTACCGGGACCGAAAGCACAGATACGCAGTATTTT.

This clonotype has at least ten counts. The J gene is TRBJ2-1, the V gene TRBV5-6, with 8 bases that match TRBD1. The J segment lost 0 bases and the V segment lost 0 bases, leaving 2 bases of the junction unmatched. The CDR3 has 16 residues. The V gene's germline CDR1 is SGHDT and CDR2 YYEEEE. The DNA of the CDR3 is TGTGCCAGCAGCTTGGTTGGGACAGGCTCCTACAATGAGCAGTTCTTC. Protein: CASSLVGTGSYNEQFF.

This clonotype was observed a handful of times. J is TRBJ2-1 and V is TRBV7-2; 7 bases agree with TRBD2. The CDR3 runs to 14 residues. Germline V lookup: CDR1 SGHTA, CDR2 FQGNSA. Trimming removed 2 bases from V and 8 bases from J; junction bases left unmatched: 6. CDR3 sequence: CASSLFSAGDEQFF. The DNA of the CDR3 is TGTGCCAGCAGCTTATTTAGTGCGGGGGATGAGCAGTTCTTC.

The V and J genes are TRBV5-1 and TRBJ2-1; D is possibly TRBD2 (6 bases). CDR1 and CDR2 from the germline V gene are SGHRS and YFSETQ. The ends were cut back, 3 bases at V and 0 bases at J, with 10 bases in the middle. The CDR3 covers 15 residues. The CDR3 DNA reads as TGCGCCAGCAGCTCCGGGGGAGCCTCCTACAATGAGCAGTTCTTC. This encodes CASSSGGASYNEQFF.

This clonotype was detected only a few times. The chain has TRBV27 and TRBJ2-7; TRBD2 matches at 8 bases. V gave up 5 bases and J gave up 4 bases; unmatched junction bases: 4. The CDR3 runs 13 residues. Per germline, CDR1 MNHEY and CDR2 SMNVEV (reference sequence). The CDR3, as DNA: TGTGCCAGCAGTCCGACTAGCGAGTACGAGCAGTACTTC. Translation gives CASSPTSEYEQYF.

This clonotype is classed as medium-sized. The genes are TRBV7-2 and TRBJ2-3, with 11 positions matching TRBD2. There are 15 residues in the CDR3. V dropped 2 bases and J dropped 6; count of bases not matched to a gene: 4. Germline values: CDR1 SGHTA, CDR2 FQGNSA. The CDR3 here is CASSLLAGGRDTQYF. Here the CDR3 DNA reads TGTGCCAGCAGCTTACTAGCGGGGGGAAGGGATACGCAGTATTTT.

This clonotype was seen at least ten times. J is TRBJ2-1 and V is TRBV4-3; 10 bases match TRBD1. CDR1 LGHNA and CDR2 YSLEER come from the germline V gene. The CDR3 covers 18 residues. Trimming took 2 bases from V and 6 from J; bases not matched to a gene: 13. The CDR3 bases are TGCGCCAGCAGCCAAAGGGGGGGTTTCGGGACAGGGGTCAATGAGCAGTTCTTC. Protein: CASSQRGGFGTGVNEQFF.

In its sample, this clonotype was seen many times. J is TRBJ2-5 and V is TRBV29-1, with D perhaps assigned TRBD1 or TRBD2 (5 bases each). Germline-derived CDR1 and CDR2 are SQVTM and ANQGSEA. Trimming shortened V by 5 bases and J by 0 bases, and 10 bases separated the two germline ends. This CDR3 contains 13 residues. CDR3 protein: CSVSREYQETQYF. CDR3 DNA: TGCAGCGTTTCCAGGGAGTACCAAGAGACCCAGTACTTC.

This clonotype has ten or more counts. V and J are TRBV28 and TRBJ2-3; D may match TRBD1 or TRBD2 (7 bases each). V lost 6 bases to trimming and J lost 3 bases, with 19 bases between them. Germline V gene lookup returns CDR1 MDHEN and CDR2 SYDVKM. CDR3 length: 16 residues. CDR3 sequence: CASSRSQGRETDTQYF. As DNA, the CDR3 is TGTGCCAGCAGCAGATCACAGGGGAGGGAGACAGATACGCAGTATTTT.

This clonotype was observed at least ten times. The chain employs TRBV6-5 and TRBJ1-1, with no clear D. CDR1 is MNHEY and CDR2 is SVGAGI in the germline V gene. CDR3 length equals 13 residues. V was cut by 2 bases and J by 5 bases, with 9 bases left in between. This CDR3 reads CASSYGARTEAFF. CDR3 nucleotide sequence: TGTGCCAGCAGTTACGGAGCAAGGACTGAAGCTTTCTTT.

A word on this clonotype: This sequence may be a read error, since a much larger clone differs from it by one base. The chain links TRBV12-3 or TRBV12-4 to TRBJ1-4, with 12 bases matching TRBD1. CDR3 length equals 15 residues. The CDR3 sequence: CAGSPGQGATEKLFF. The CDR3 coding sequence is TGTGCCGGCAGTCCGGGACAGGGGGCGACGGAAAAACTGTTTTTT.

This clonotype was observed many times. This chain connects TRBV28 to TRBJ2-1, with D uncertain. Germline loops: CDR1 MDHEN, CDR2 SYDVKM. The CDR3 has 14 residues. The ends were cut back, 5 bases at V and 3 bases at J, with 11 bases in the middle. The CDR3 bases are TGTGCCAGCAGTCCGATAAGGGACTACAATGAGCAGTTCTTC. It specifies CASSPIRDYNEQFF.